A single sample is the source of the 27 T cell receptor beta chains below, sequenced in a study of human T cells and chemical hapten exposure. Time point described: patch test 2, 6 weeks after DPC sensitization. Noted treatment: therapeutic diphenylcyclopropenone sensitization with weekly scalp DPC. MiXCR was run by TCRdb on the RACE reads, yielding one entry per CDR3 protein. The repertoire holds about 380,000 distinct CDR3 sequences, with under 6.5% as singletons. The material sequenced was whole blood, taken in connection with sensitization to the hapten diphenylcyclopropenone (DPC). These receptors all stem from a woman between 18 and 30 years old with alopecia areata. Some clones in this sample may be carry-over from other donors' samples.

This clonotype turned up a few times. The chain carries TRBV12-3 or TRBV12-4 and TRBJ2-3, with D unresolved. The CDR3 covers 14 residues. Trimming left V 3 bases short and J 3 bases short, with 10 bases between. In DNA form, the CDR3 reads TGTGCCAGCAGTTTTAAGTTACGTACAGATACGCAGTATTTT. Amino acid sequence: CASSFKLRTDTQYF.

The chain combines TRBV7-2 with TRBJ2-5; 11 nucleotides align to TRBD2. V lost 3 bases and J lost 5; bases outside the gene matches: 5. This CDR3 comprises 15 residues. Per germline, CDR1 SGHTA and CDR2 FQGNSA. CDR3 in amino acids: CASSFSGGAIETQYF. The CDR3 nucleotides read TGTGCCAGCAGCTTTAGCGGGGGGGCCATCGAGACCCAGTACTTC.

J is TRBJ1-4 and V is TRBV7-2; D gene uncertain. Germline values: CDR1 SGHTA, CDR2 FQGNSA. Deletions cut 6 bases from V and 1 base from J, with 15 bases between. The length of the CDR3 is 16 residues. In DNA form, the CDR3 reads TGTGCCAGCAGTTATATGCCGGGAGAAACTAATGAAAAACTGTTTTTT. This sequence encodes CASSYMPGETNEKLFF.

This clonotype has just a few counts. The CDR3 DNA follows: TGTGCCATCAGTGAGCGGACCACAGATACGCAGTATTTT. The encoded protein is CAISERTTDTQYF. The V call is TRBV10-3, the J call TRBJ2-3; D ambiguous. Germline CDR1 is ENHRY and CDR2 is SYGVKD. V was clipped by 2 bases and J by 2 bases, with 5 bases between them. The CDR3 has 13 residues.

J is TRBJ2-7 and V is TRBV12-3 or TRBV12-4; a weak D match, TRBD1 (5 bases). Trimming cost V 6 bases and J 3 bases, with 15 bases left between them. The CDR3 is 14 residues long. The CDR3 DNA follows: TGTGCCAGCAGCTTGACAGAGTTGAGCTACGAGCAGTACTTC. It codes for CASSLTELSYEQYF.

The gene calls are TRBV7-9 and TRBJ1-5; the match to TRBD1 covers 7 bases. V was clipped by 3 bases and J by 7 bases; unmatched bases: 6. Per germline, CDR1 SEHNR and CDR2 FQNEAQ (reference sequence). The CDR3 is 14 amino acids. Here the CDR3 DNA reads TGTGCCAGCAGCTTGACAGGGTCGGAGCAGCCCCAGCATTTT. Its translation: CASSLTGSEQPQHF.

The gene calls are TRBV6-2 or TRBV6-3 and TRBJ2-7; D remains ambiguous. V shed 6 bases and J shed 4 bases, with 13 bases lying between them. The CDR3 runs to 13 residues. The germline V gene has CDR1 MNHEY and CDR2 SVGEGT. CDR3 DNA: TGTGCCAGCAGCCGACCTAGTTCGTACGAGCAGTACTTC. It is translated as CASSRPSSYEQYF.

This clonotype was observed at least ten times. The chain carries TRBV7-2 and TRBJ1-1; maybe TRBD1 (6 bases). The CDR3 is made up of 16 amino acids. Germline V gene data show CDR1 as SGHTA and CDR2 as FQGNSA. The ends were cut back, 4 bases at V and 2 bases at J, with 17 bases in the middle. The CDR3 spells CASSSGRGRSNTEAFF. In DNA form, the CDR3 reads TGTGCCAGCAGCTCCGGCAGGGGAAGGAGCAACACTGAAGCTTTCTTT. The full variable domain, with the rest looked up from reference TRBV7-2 and TRBJ1-1, is GAGVSQSPSNKVTEKGKDVELRCDPISGHTALYWYRQSLGQGLEFLIYFQGNSAPDKSGLPSDRFSAERTGGSVSTLTIQRTQQEDSAVYLCASSSGRGRSNTEAFFGQGTRLTVV.

This clonotype was recorded at least ten times. This rearrangement joins TRBV27 to TRBJ1-6; tentatively, D is TRBD1 (6 bases). V dropped 3 bases and J dropped 7 bases, with 13 bases sitting between them. Germline V lookup: CDR1 MNHEY, CDR2 SMNVEV (reference sequence). The CDR3 loop spans 15 amino acids. CDR3 nucleotide sequence: TGTGCCAGCAGTTTTGGTAGGGGGGACAATTCACCCCTCCACTTT. Protein sequence: CASSFGRGDNSPLHF.

The gene calls are TRBV20-1 and TRBJ1-5; tentatively, D is TRBD1 (6 bases). The germline V and J ends were trimmed by 0 bases and 2 bases, with 11 bases remaining between them. Germline V gene lookup returns CDR1 DFQATT and CDR2 SNEGSKA (reference sequence). The CDR3 contains 15 residues. The CDR3 bases are TGCAGTGCTAGAGAGGCCAGGGGAGGCAATCAGCCCCAGCATTTT. Its protein is CSAREARGGNQPQHF.

CDR3 loop: CASLRGDGSPLHF. The CDR3, as DNA: TGTGCCAGCCTTCGGGGCGACGGTTCACCCCTCCACTTT. The V call is TRBV6-1, the J call TRBJ1-6; D possibly corresponds to TRBD1 (5 bases). Between the trimmed V and J ends, which lost 8 bases and 9 bases, there was a span of 14 bases. Per the germline V gene, CDR1 is MNHNS and CDR2 is SASEGT. This CDR3 is built from 13 residues.

This clonotype showed up many times. The V and J genes are TRBV27 and TRBJ2-3; the D is unclear. In germline, CDR1 is MNHEY, CDR2 SMNVEV (reference sequence). The ends were cut back, 4 bases at V and 2 bases at J, with 13 bases in the middle. This CDR3 contains 15 residues. The CDR3 loop reads CASSSTVFYTDTQYF. In DNA form, the CDR3 reads TGTGCCAGCAGTTCTACAGTGTTCTACACAGATACGCAGTATTTT.

The chain joins TRBV4-3 to TRBJ2-1, with no clear D. Trimming stripped 0 bases from V and 2 bases from J, with 11 bases between. CDR1 and CDR2 from the germline V gene are LGHNA and YSLEER. The CDR3 runs to 16 residues. The CDR3 reads CASSQDWRRAYNEQFF. In DNA, the CDR3 is TGCGCCAGCAGCCAAGATTGGCGGAGAGCCTACAATGAGCAGTTCTTC.

A few counts support this clonotype. The V call is TRBV6-1, the J call TRBJ1-1, with D possibly matching TRBD1 (5 bases). This CDR3 is 16 amino acids long. Trimming left V 9 bases short and J 1 base short, with 21 bases between. CDR1 is MNHNS and CDR2 is SASEGT in the germline V gene. The CDR3 sequence is CASLVWGVRPNTEAFF. CDR3 nucleotides: TGTGCCAGTCTAGTTTGGGGGGTACGTCCGAACACTGAAGCTTTCTTT.

J is TRBJ2-6 and V is TRBV27; D is ambiguous. Deletions cut 4 bases from V and 1 base from J, with 26 bases between. The length of the CDR3 is 21 residues. Germline-derived CDR1 and CDR2 are MNHEY and SMNVEV (reference sequence). Here the CDR3 reads CASSSSRATSYSISGANVLTF. Written as DNA, the CDR3 is TGTGCCAGCAGTTCGTCACGGGCCACTTCATACAGTATTTCTGGGGCCAACGTCCTGACTTTC.

This clonotype was picked up many times. This chain uses TRBV14 with TRBJ2-5, with 9 bases aligning to TRBD1. This CDR3 region has 14 residues. Trimming at V came to 6 bases and at J to 6 bases, leaving 8 bases not matched to a gene. The germline gives CDR1 SGHDN, CDR2 FVKESK. The CDR3 sequence is CASSRTGDVKTQYF. In DNA, the CDR3 is TGTGCCAGCAGTCGGACAGGGGACGTGAAGACCCAGTACTTC.

This clonotype was seen repeatedly, ten times or more. This sequence joins TRBV27 and TRBJ2-7; TRBD2 might be the D (7 bases). The germline CDR1 and CDR2 sequences are MNHEY and SMNVEV (reference sequence). The CDR3 spans 13 residues. Trimming removed 3 bases from V and 4 bases from J, with 10 bases in between. CDR3 sequence reads: CASSLGGLYEQYF. CDR3 coding DNA: TGTGCCAGCAGTTTGGGGGGGCTATACGAGCAGTACTTC.

The chain recombines TRBV13 with TRBJ2-1, with no clear D. CDR1 is PRHDT, CDR2 FYEKMQ, per germline (reference sequence). The CDR3 extends over 13 amino acids. V was cut by 7 bases and J by 9 bases, with 16 bases left in between. The CDR3 DNA reads TGTGCCAGCACCCAGCTATCCTCTGCTGAGCAGTTCTTC. The encoded protein is CASTQLSSAEQFF.

This clonotype was seen a handful of times. The chain couples TRBV4-3 to TRBJ1-2; 8 positions agree with TRBD1. V trimming: 6 bases; J trimming: 1 base; junction bases outside the gene matches: 7. This CDR3 is 15 amino acids long. The germline gives CDR1 LGHNA, CDR2 YSLEER. The CDR3 here is CASSYDRGDNYGYTF. The CDR3 nucleotides are TGCGCCAGCAGTTACGACAGGGGAGATAACTATGGCTACACCTTC.

This clonotype has a count of ten or more. V gene TRBV28 combines with J gene TRBJ1-2; tentatively, D is TRBD1 (6 bases). Germline V gene lookup returns CDR1 MDHEN and CDR2 SYDVKM. V was shortened by 2 bases and J by 7 bases, with 17 bases between the two germline ends. CDR3 length: 15 residues. The CDR3 here is CASSLLNGDNSGYTF. CDR3 coding DNA: TGTGCCAGCAGTTTACTCAATGGGGACAATTCTGGCTACACCTTC.

This clonotype was counted a few times. The chain combines TRBV29-1 with TRBJ1-2; tentatively, D is TRBD1 (5 bases). The length of the CDR3 is 14 residues. Germline loops: CDR1 SQVTM, CDR2 ANQGSEA. V was shortened by 0 bases and J by 6 bases, with 14 bases between the two germline ends. Written as DNA, the CDR3 is TGCAGCGTTGAAGATAGGGGCCAGGGACATGGCTACACCTTC. It is translated as CSVEDRGQGHGYTF.

This clonotype was observed at least ten times. The chain joins TRBV28 to TRBJ1-2; possible D gene TRBD1, 5 bases. CDR1 and CDR2 from the germline V gene are MDHEN and SYDVKM. The CDR3 extends over 13 amino acids. Trimming pared 4 bases from V and 4 bases from J, leaving 10 bases between. This chain's CDR3 is CASSSQGSYGYTF. The DNA for the CDR3 is TGTGCCAGCAGTTCCCAGGGCTCCTATGGCTACACCTTC.

The V call is TRBV5-6, the J call TRBJ2-1, with no clear D. The CDR3 runs to 15 residues. Trimming stripped 0 bases from V and 9 bases from J, with 16 bases between. Looked up from germline, CDR1 is SGHDT and CDR2 is YYEEEE. The DNA of the CDR3 is TGTGCCAGCAGCTTGGAGATAATCCAGCCCGCTGAGCAGTTCTTC. This encodes CASSLEIIQPAEQFF.

As for this clonotype: A much larger clone is a single base away; this may be a read error. In nucleotides, the CDR3 is TGTGCCAGCAGCCGAGATAAGGGCAACAGTTGGGACACTGAAGCTTTCTTT. Translated: CASSRDKGNSWDTEAFF. This chain joins TRBV3-1 and TRBJ1-1; D call uncertain. The CDR3 contains 17 residues. V was clipped by 4 bases and J by 3 bases, with 21 bases between them. CDR1 and CDR2 (germline): LGHDT, YNNKEL (reference sequence). The full variable domain, its missing parts supplied by reference TRBV3-1 and TRBJ1-1, is DTAVSQTPKYLVTQMGNDKSIKCEQNLGHDTMYWYKQDSKKFLKIMFSYNNKELIINETVPNRFSPKSPDKAHLNLHINSLELGDSAVYFCASSRDKGNSWDTEAFFGQGTRLTVV.

On this clonotype: An end of the junction does not agree with germline; a read error may underlie this. The chain combines TRBV2 with TRBJ1-1; possible D gene TRBD1, 5 bases. The CDR3 length is 16 residues. CDR1 SNHLY and CDR2 FYNNEI come from the germline V gene. Here the CDR3 reads CASCEVGLSYGTEAFF. The DNA for the CDR3 is TGTGCCAGCTGTGAAGTGGGACTGAGCTATGGAACTGAAGCTTTCTTT.

The chain uses TRBV5-1 and TRBJ1-2; 8 nucleotides line up with TRBD1. Unmatched junction bases numbered 2, after V lost 0 bases and J lost 7 bases. The germline V gene has CDR1 SGHRS and CDR2 YFSETQ. The CDR3 runs to 13 residues. CDR3 loop: CASSLDGQGGYTF. The CDR3 DNA sequence: TGCGCCAGCAGCTTGGATGGACAGGGTGGCTACACCTTC.

The chain employs TRBV28 and TRBJ2-7; TRBD1 matches 7 bases. J lost 2 bases, V lost 4 bases, and 8 bases had no gene match. This CDR3 is built from 15 residues. Germline V gives CDR1 MDHEN, CDR2 SYDVKM. The CDR3 coding sequence is TGTGCCAGCAGTTCGAAATCCGGGACAGCCTACGAGCAGTACTTC. Encoded protein: CASSSKSGTAYEQYF.